Each of the 3 T cell receptor beta chains below was sequenced from the same sample in a study of radiotherapy plus CTLA-4 blockade in lung cancer (dated by TCRdb to the late 2010s). The library was prepared using the immunoSEQ multiplex PCR assay. TCRdb mirrors the immuneACCESS table, restricted to in-frame sequences. Some clones are absent from its copies; in checked studies, under half trace to an unresolved V gene, and the reason for the others is unknown. Across this sample there are tens of thousands of clones, with under 75% seen only once. About 8.3% of the sample belongs to the ten largest clones. The specimen comprised peripheral blood, sampled from a patient treated with radiotherapy plus ipilimumab. These receptors all come from a human donor with non-small cell lung cancer whose response to radiotherapy plus ipilimumab could not be evaluated.

This chain links TRBV19 with TRBJ1-5; TRBD1 might be the D (5 bases). V was clipped by 0 bases and J by 2 bases, with 11 bases between them. Germline CDR1 reads LNHDA; CDR2 reads SQIVND (reference sequence). The CDR3 runs 16 residues. CDR3 bases: TGTGCCAGTAGTATAGAGGCGCGGGGCCGCAATCAGCCCCAGCATTTT. The encoded protein is CASSIEARGRNQPQHF.

This clone was detected only once. This sequence joins TRBV5-1 and TRBJ1-2, with 8 bases aligning to TRBD1. This CDR3 comprises 22 residues. Germline lookup yields CDR1 SGHRS and CDR2 YFSETQ. The V and J ends lost 7 bases and 0 bases, in that order; junction bases with no gene match: 29. The CDR3: CASEQIRDRRDPQPPSNYGYTF. CDR3 in DNA: TGCGCCAGCGAACAAATCCGGGACAGGCGCGACCCGCAACCCCCTTCTAACTATGGCTACACCTTC.

As for this clone: Relative to the germline gene, one junction end is altered; a read error may explain this. The sample has other DNA sequences that encode this CDR3 too. The chain recombines TRBV4-1 with TRBJ1-4; 9 bases map to TRBD1. CDR1 and CDR2 (germline): MGHRA, YSYEKL. The CDR3 extends over 15 amino acids. This CDR3 reads CASSQPGTGIEKLFF. CDR3 DNA sequence: TGTGCCAGCAGCCAACCCGGGACAGGGATTGAAAAACTGTTTTTT.